The 28 T cell receptor beta chains presented below share a single source sample, sequenced in a study of T cell changes during pregnancy in multiple sclerosis. Profiling relied on immunoSEQ multiplex PCR, and the TCRdb table lists in-frame clones only, not all of them. The data hold under 80,000 clones, with roughly 87% observed a single time. The sequences come from peripheral blood, collected in the first trimester of pregnancy. The receptors were sampled from a female donor with multiple sclerosis, enrolled in a pregnancy study.

The rearrangement uses TRBV4-1 and TRBJ2-5; D may be TRBD2 (6 bases). Germline lookup yields CDR1 MGHRA and CDR2 YSYEKL. This CDR3 region has 17 residues. Trimming stripped 3 bases from V and 3 bases from J, with 20 bases between. DNA for the CDR3: TGCGCCAGCAGCCACTTGGGCTCCCCTCGCGGGGAAGAGACCCAGTACTTC. The encoded protein is CASSHLGSPRGEETQYF.

The rearrangement joins TRBV27 to TRBJ1-5; D unresolved. This CDR3 has 13 residues. V was trimmed by 2 bases and J by 6 bases, leaving 8 bases between them. The germline V gene has CDR1 MNHEY and CDR2 SMNVEV (reference sequence). The CDR3, as DNA: TGTGCCAGCAGTTTAGAGGTGGGTCAGCCCCAGCATTTT. Translation: CASSLEVGQPQHF.

The chain uses TRBV18 and TRBJ1-1, with D possibly being TRBD1 (6 bases). The germline gives CDR1 KGHSH, CDR2 LQKENI. Trimming stripped 3 bases from V and 1 base from J, with 9 bases between. This CDR3 region has 14 residues. The CDR3 bases are TGTGCCAGCTCACCGGACAGAAAGAACACTGAAGCTTTCTTT. The encoded protein is CASSPDRKNTEAFF.

The CDR3 DNA follows: TGTGCCAGCAGTTCGCCGCAACGGGAGGGCCGCAATGAGCAGTTCTTC. It encodes CASSSPQREGRNEQFF. The chain links TRBV28 to TRBJ2-1, with TRBD2 matching over 8 bases. The junction had 11 bases not matched to a gene; V was cut back by 4 bases and J by 6 bases. CDR1 MDHEN and CDR2 SYDVKM come from the germline V gene. The CDR3 spans 16 residues.

This chain connects TRBV29-1 to TRBJ2-5, with 8 positions matching TRBD1. The V gene end was trimmed by 7 bases and the J gene end by 5 bases; junction bases not matched to a gene: 6. Germline values: CDR1 SQVTM, CDR2 ANQGSEA. This CDR3 contains 12 residues. The CDR3 bases are TGCAGCGCCAGGACAGGGCATGAGACCCAGTACTTC. It is translated as CSARTGHETQYF.

The chain couples TRBV27 to TRBJ1-2, with unresolved D. CDR1 and CDR2 (germline): MNHEY, SMNVEV (reference sequence). Between the trimmed V and J ends, which lost 3 bases and 7 bases, there was a span of 12 bases. CDR3 size: 13 residues. In DNA, the CDR3 is TGTGCCAGCAGTTTTACAGAGCTTGCTGGCTACACCTTC. This codes for CASSFTELAGYTF.

This chain links TRBV6-1 with TRBJ2-7; 9 nucleotides line up with TRBD1. This CDR3 has 16 amino acids. Germline CDR1 MNHNS, CDR2 SASEGT. Germline trimming cut 0 bases from V and 5 bases from J; bases unmatched to any gene: 8. The CDR3: CASSEAAGTGSHEQYF. CDR3 sequence (DNA): TGTGCCAGCAGTGAAGCCGCAGGGACAGGGTCCCACGAGCAGTACTTC.

The rearrangement uses TRBV5-1 and TRBJ1-1; D is unclear. This CDR3 region has 14 residues. Germline V CDR1 and CDR2: SGHRS, YFSETQ. V gave up 4 bases and J gave up 0 bases, with 10 bases separating them. The DNA for the CDR3 is TGCGCCAGCAGCGTATCGTCAGTGAACACTGAAGCTTTCTTT. This sequence encodes CASSVSSVNTEAFF.

This clone was detected once. The chain combines TRBV7-8 with TRBJ1-2; TRBD1 agrees at 7 bases. Germline lookup yields CDR1 SGHVS and CDR2 FQNEAQ. Trimming cost V 3 bases and J 5 bases; bases outside gene matches: 15. This CDR3 has 17 amino acids. In DNA, the CDR3 is TGTGCCAGCAGCTTTTCTGGACAGGCCGCCCAATTATATGGCTACACCTTC. Translated, it gives CASSFSGQAAQLYGYTF.

This clone is a singleton in its sample. The V and J genes are TRBV28 and TRBJ2-7; 8 bases line up with TRBD1. Trimming took 6 bases from V and 6 from J; bases not matched to a gene: 13. Per germline, CDR1 MDHEN and CDR2 SYDVKM. The CDR3 has 15 amino acids. The CDR3 spells CASSPGGTGPSEQYF. CDR3 nucleotide sequence: TGTGCCAGCAGCCCAGGGGGGACAGGTCCGTCCGAGCAGTACTTC.

The chain combines TRBV5-6 with TRBJ2-1; 13 bases match TRBD2. The germline gives CDR1 SGHDT, CDR2 YYEEEE. V was pared by 0 bases and J by 8 bases, with 2 bases of the junction left unmatched. The CDR3 length is 15 residues. For the CDR3, the DNA is TGTGCCAGCAGCTTGGTCGGACTAGCGGGAGATGAGCAGTTCTTC. Translating gives CASSLVGLAGDEQFF.

The rearrangement links TRBV4-1 to TRBJ2-3; perhaps TRBD1 as D (5 bases). Germline-derived CDR1 and CDR2 are MGHRA and YSYEKL. The CDR3 sequence is 15 residues long. Trimming left V 4 bases short and J 0 bases short, with 11 bases between. CDR3 sequence: CASSRWPGSTDTQYF. In nucleotides, the CDR3 is TGCGCCAGCAGCCGCTGGCCAGGGAGCACAGATACGCAGTATTTT.

This chain joins TRBV10-2 and TRBJ2-7; 12 positions agree with TRBD2. Germline V gene sequence: CDR1 WSHSY, CDR2 SAAADI. V shed 6 bases, J shed 6 bases, and the junction held 6 bases outside the gene matches. The CDR3 is 14 amino acids. Here the CDR3 DNA reads TGCGCCAGCAGGACTAGCGGGAGAAGTGGCGAGCAGTACTTC. This encodes CASRTSGRSGEQYF.

The chain is built from TRBV6-5 and TRBJ1-2; D is undetermined. Germline CDR1 and CDR2: MNHEY and SVGAGI. Trimming removed 2 bases at V and 0 bases at J, with 13 bases between. This CDR3 is 16 amino acids long. The CDR3 nucleotides read TGTGCCAGCAGTTACGGGCAGACCCATGCTAACTATGGCTACACCTTC. Its protein is CASSYGQTHANYGYTF.

A note on this clone: Other DNA sequences in this specimen translate into the identical CDR3. The chain combines TRBV6-4 with TRBJ2-1; a weak D match, TRBD2 (6 bases). V shed 0 bases and J shed 1 base, with 7 bases lying between them. Germline V gene data show CDR1 as MRHNA and CDR2 as SNTAGT. The CDR3 has 15 residues. Here the CDR3 DNA reads TGTGCCAGCAGTGACTCAAGCGGGTCCTACAATGAGCAGTTCTTC. Translating it yields CASSDSSGSYNEQFF.

The V call is TRBV11-2, the J call TRBJ1-3; D remains unclear. Germline CDR1 and CDR2: SGHAT and FQNNGV. This CDR3 comprises 17 residues. V shed 5 bases and J shed 2 bases, with 19 bases lying between them. This chain's CDR3 is CASSDGTEGTPGNTIYF. The CDR3 bases are TGTGCCAGCAGCGATGGCACGGAGGGAACCCCTGGAAACACCATATATTTT.

The chain has TRBV18 and TRBJ2-5, with TRBD2 as a possible D gene (6 bases). This CDR3 region has 15 residues. Trimming took 1 base from V and 4 from J, leaving 13 bases between them. CDR1 is KGHSH, CDR2 LQKENI, per germline. CDR3 nucleotides: TGTGCCAGCTCACCACTGGTCGGGAGTGGAGAGACCCAGTACTTC. Protein sequence: CASSPLVGSGETQYF.

J is TRBJ1-2 and V is TRBV19, with TRBD1 matching over 8 bases. Germline V lookup: CDR1 LNHDA, CDR2 SQIVND (reference sequence). J lost 6 bases, V lost 6 bases, and 9 bases had no gene match. The CDR3 consists of 14 residues. In DNA form, the CDR3 reads TGTGCCAGTAGATCGTTGCAGGGGGCAGATGGCTACACCTTC. Its translation: CASRSLQGADGYTF.

The chain carries TRBV5-6 and TRBJ2-7; D ambiguous. V gave up 2 bases and J gave up 4 bases, with 19 bases separating them. The CDR3 loop spans 16 amino acids. Germline V CDR1 and CDR2: SGHDT, YYEEEE. The CDR3 protein is CASSFGARVPIYEQYF. The CDR3 nucleotides are TGTGCCAGCAGCTTCGGCGCTCGGGTTCCTATTTACGAGCAGTACTTC.

This chain links TRBV18 with TRBJ1-5; maybe TRBD1 (5 bases). V was clipped by 4 bases and J by 10 bases, with 17 bases between them. Germline V gene lookup returns CDR1 KGHSH and CDR2 LQKENI. This CDR3 comprises 14 residues. The CDR3 DNA sequence: TGTGCCAGCTCACAGGGGCAGGCGATGATCCCCCAGCATTTT. Amino acid sequence: CASSQGQAMIPQHF.

The V and J genes are TRBV2 and TRBJ2-3; TRBD1 matches 7 bases. Germline lookup yields CDR1 SNHLY and CDR2 FYNNEI. With V trimmed by 7 bases and J by 1 base, 8 bases remained unmatched. This CDR3 is 15 amino acids long. The CDR3 DNA reads TGTGCCAGCAACGTACAGGGGTATCGCACAGATACGCAGTATTTT. This sequence encodes CASNVQGYRTDTQYF.

V usage is TRBV19 and J usage is TRBJ1-1, with a possible D match to TRBD1 (6 bases). V was shortened by 4 bases and J by 4 bases, with 13 bases between the two germline ends. This CDR3 spans 14 amino acids. CDR1 and CDR2 from the germline V gene are LNHDA and SQIVND (reference sequence). The CDR3 region is CASSRGLPGTEAFF. CDR3 nucleotides: TGTGCCAGTAGTAGGGGGCTCCCCGGCACTGAAGCTTTCTTT.

A single count supports this clone. V gene TRBV2 combines with J gene TRBJ1-1, with 7 bases identical to TRBD1. Trimming took 6 bases from V and 3 from J; bases not matched to a gene: 4. The CDR3 covers 13 residues. The germline V gene has CDR1 SNHLY and CDR2 FYNNEI. The CDR3 region is CASRVTGDTEAFF. The CDR3 nucleotides are TGTGCCAGCAGGGTAACAGGGGACACTGAAGCTTTCTTT.

The J gene is TRBJ2-5, the V gene TRBV5-1, with D possibly being TRBD1 (5 bases). This CDR3 is built from 14 residues. Germline V gene sequence: CDR1 SGHRS, CDR2 YFSETQ. The V end was cut by 4 bases, the J end by 5 bases, with 15 bases between. This CDR3 is CASSPQGARETQYF. In DNA, the CDR3 is TGCGCCAGCAGCCCGCAAGGGGCTAGGGAGACCCAGTACTTC.

This sequence joins TRBV30 and TRBJ1-2, with D unclear. V lost 2 bases, J lost 4 bases, and 20 bases lay in between. This CDR3 has 16 residues. Germline V gene lookup returns CDR1 GTSNPN and CDR2 SVGIG (reference sequence). This chain's CDR3 is CAWSSSGSSLSYGYTF. CDR3 nucleotides: TGTGCCTGGAGTTCTAGCGGGAGCTCTCTGAGCTATGGCTACACCTTC.

The chain links TRBV12-5 to TRBJ1-1, with D possibly TRBD1 on 5 matching bases. The germline gives CDR1 LGHNT, CDR2 FRNRAP. Deletions cut 6 bases from V and 6 bases from J, with 11 bases between. This CDR3 spans 12 amino acids. CDR3 in amino acids: CASGGDSSEAFF. CDR3 sequence (DNA): TGTGCTAGTGGAGGTGACAGTTCTGAAGCTTTCTTT.

The chain employs TRBV6-5 and TRBJ1-3; D perhaps matches TRBD1 (6 bases). This CDR3 is 14 amino acids long. Trimming pared 6 bases from V and 2 bases from J, leaving 11 bases between. CDR1 MNHEY and CDR2 SVGAGI come from the germline V gene. The CDR3 protein is CASRGGAPGNTIYF. CDR3 sequence (DNA): TGTGCCAGCAGGGGGGGGGCGCCTGGAAACACCATATATTTT.

This clone is a singleton in its sample. This chain joins TRBV6-4 and TRBJ2-3, with a weak D call TRBD1 (6 bases). Germline CDR1 is MRHNA and CDR2 is SNTAGT. CDR3 length equals 13 residues. V shed 8 bases and J shed 3 bases, with 12 bases lying between them. The CDR3 loop reads CASAEQGTDTQYF. The DNA for the CDR3 is TGTGCCAGCGCCGAACAGGGAACAGATACGCAGTATTTT.